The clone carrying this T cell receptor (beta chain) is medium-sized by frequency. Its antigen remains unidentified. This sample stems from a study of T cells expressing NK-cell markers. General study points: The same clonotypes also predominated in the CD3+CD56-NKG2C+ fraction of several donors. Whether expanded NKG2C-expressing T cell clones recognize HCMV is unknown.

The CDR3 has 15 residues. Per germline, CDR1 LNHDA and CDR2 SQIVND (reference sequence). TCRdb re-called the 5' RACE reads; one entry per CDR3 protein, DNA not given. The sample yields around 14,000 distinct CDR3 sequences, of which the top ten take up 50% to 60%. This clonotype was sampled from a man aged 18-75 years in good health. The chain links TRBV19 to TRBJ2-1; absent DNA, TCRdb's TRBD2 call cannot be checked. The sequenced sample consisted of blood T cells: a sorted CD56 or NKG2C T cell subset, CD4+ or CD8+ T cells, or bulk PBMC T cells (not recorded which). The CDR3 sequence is CASSFGGIGGHEQFF.